This record covers a single T cell receptor beta chain. CDR1 is GTSNPN, CDR2 SVGIG, per germline (reference sequence). This CDR3 has 15 amino acids. J was trimmed by 10 bases and V by 5 bases; bases with no gene match: 18. These data belong to a study of control samples from healthy donors and cancer patients. Assay used: immunoSEQ multiplex PCR; TCRdb lists only in-frame clones, some missing. The table lists some 100,000 clones, 85% to 95% of them singletons. The sequence came from a man in his late teens or twenties in good health. Sequencing was carried out using blood. V is TRBV30 and J is TRBJ1-1; 8 positions agree with TRBD1. The DNA of the CDR3 is TGTGCCTGGGAAAACGCAGGGGGCGCTTTGGGGCGAGCTTTCTTT. Its translation: CAWENAGGALGRAFF. The full variable domain, rest sourced from reference TRBV30 and TRBJ1-1, is SQTIHQWPATLVQPVGSPLSLECTVEGTSNPNLYWYRQAAGRGLQLLFYSVGIGQISSEVPQNLSASRPQDRQFILSSKKLLLSDSGFYLCAWENAGGALGRAFFGQGTRLTVV.